Detailed here is one TCR beta chain. The data stem from a study of blood T cell repertoires in COVID-19. Study-level background: Donors in the United States, Italy and Spain gave samples during acute or convalescent COVID-19. PBMCs, B-cell-depleted T cells, or T cells were the source of the cDNA or gDNA that made up the material.

The junction had 8 bases not matched to a gene; V was cut back by 5 bases and J by 7 bases. The CDR3 spans 15 residues. Germline CDR1 reads MNHEY; CDR2 reads SVGAGI. Original processing notes: Researchers report that nucleated cell counts were estimated from reference gene primer amplification. TCRdb keeps only in-frame clones here, not all; method: immunoSEQ multiplex PCR. The D gene and trimming were derived from the DNA, and the V and J assignments and clone size from that table. The data show around 370,000 clones, with 90% seen just once and 5% to 8.5% held by the top ten. The sequence was obtained from a man aged 18 to 35 with active or convalescent COVID-19. This sequence joins TRBV6-5 and TRBJ1-5; 10 bases fit TRBD1. Sequenced material: peripheral blood. In DNA, the CDR3 is TGTGCCAGCAGTCCGGGACAGGGGCTTCTACAGCCCCAGCATTTT. As protein: CASSPGQGLLQPQHF.